Listed here are 25 T cell receptor beta chains from one sample, sequenced in a study of STAT5B mutations in CD4+ large granular lymphocyte leukemia. The method was immunoSEQ multiplex PCR; TCRdb's version includes in-frame clones alone and lacks a portion of them. The table has fewer than 45,000 clones, around 81% seen once; the top ten hold about 3.6%. The specimen sequenced was CD4+ T cells from blood buffy coats. The origin of the receptors is a human donor in good health.

This rearrangement joins TRBV9 to TRBJ1-1; D not resolved. Per germline, CDR1 SGDLS and CDR2 YYNGEE. CDR3 length: 14 amino acids. V gave up 0 bases and J gave up 0 bases, with 6 bases separating them. CDR3 in DNA: TGTGCCAGCAGCGTAGCGGGGTTGAACACTGAAGCTTTCTTT. As protein: CASSVAGLNTEAFF.

V is TRBV4-3 and J is TRBJ1-6, with D possibly TRBD1 on 5 matching bases. Trimming removed 2 bases from V and 7 bases from J, with 12 bases in between. CDR1 and CDR2 from the germline V gene are LGHNA and YSLEER. The CDR3 totals 15 residues. The DNA of the CDR3 is TGCGCCAGCAGCCAACCAGGGATAACCAATTCACCCCTCCACTTT. It yields the protein CASSQPGITNSPLHF.

The V gene is TRBV19, the J gene TRBJ1-6; D call uncertain. Per germline, CDR1 LNHDA and CDR2 SQIVND (reference sequence). V was shortened by 4 bases and J by 6 bases, with 4 bases between the two germline ends. The CDR3 runs to 12 residues. The CDR3 loop reads CASSNPNSPLHF. The CDR3 bases are TGTGCCAGTAGTAACCCTAATTCACCCCTCCACTTT.

The J gene is TRBJ2-7, the V gene TRBV18; the D gene could be TRBD1 or TRBD2 (7 bases each). This CDR3 is built from 13 residues. Germline CDR1 KGHSH, CDR2 LQKENI. Trimming cost V 0 bases and J 10 bases, with 13 bases left between them. The CDR3 is CASSPPTGRDQYF. In nucleotides, the CDR3 is TGTGCCAGCTCACCACCGACAGGGAGGGACCAGTACTTC.

The chain recombines TRBV4-3 with TRBJ2-1; 7 bases map to TRBD2. Looked up from germline, CDR1 is LGHNA and CDR2 is YSLEER. Trimming at V came to 3 bases and at J to 0 bases, leaving 2 bases not matched to a gene. The CDR3 is 15 residues long. The CDR3 DNA follows: TGCGCCAGCAGCCACGGGAGGTTCTCCTACAATGAGCAGTTCTTC. It is translated as CASSHGRFSYNEQFF.

The chain has TRBV5-6 and TRBJ2-1; maybe TRBD2 (6 bases). CDR3 length equals 12 residues. The germline V and J ends were trimmed by 3 bases and 9 bases, with 10 bases remaining between them. Germline V CDR1 and CDR2: SGHDT, YYEEEE. CDR3 sequence (DNA): TGTGCCAGCAGCTCTAGCGTTGGTGAGCAGTTCTTC. Residues: CASSSSVGEQFF.

The chain carries TRBV30 and TRBJ2-3, with 7 bases lining up with TRBD2. This CDR3 is 16 amino acids long. The V and J ends lost 1 base and 0 bases, in that order; junction bases with no gene match: 7. The V gene's germline CDR1 is GTSNPN and CDR2 SVGIG (reference sequence). CDR3 sequence reads: CAWSAPLAASTDTQYF. CDR3 DNA: TGTGCCTGGAGTGCCCCGCTAGCGGCAAGCACAGATACGCAGTATTTT.

The chain joins TRBV7-2 to TRBJ2-1; D may be TRBD2 (5 bases). This CDR3 has 15 amino acids. The germline V gene encodes CDR1 SGHTA and CDR2 FQGNSA. Trimming took off 4 bases at V and 5 bases at J, with 15 bases between the two ends. The CDR3 region has the DNA TGTGCCAGCAGCTGGAGAGCCGGGATAGACAATGAGCAGTTCTTC. Its protein product is CASSWRAGIDNEQFF.

The chain joins TRBV27 to TRBJ2-3, with TRBD1 matching over 9 bases. The CDR3 consists of 16 residues. Looked up from germline, CDR1 is MNHEY and CDR2 is SMNVEV (reference sequence). After removal of 6 bases from V and 4 bases from J, the junction contained 11 bases not matched to a gene. The CDR3 reads CASSATGTGFPDTQYF. DNA for the CDR3: TGTGCCAGCAGCGCAACCGGGACAGGGTTCCCAGATACGCAGTATTTT.

This clone was seen more than once but under ten times. This chain links TRBV2 with TRBJ2-7; the match to TRBD1 covers 9 bases. Germline CDR1 is SNHLY and CDR2 is FYNNEI. V trimming: 1 base; J trimming: 2 bases; junction bases outside the gene matches: 0. The CDR3 covers 14 residues. For the CDR3, the DNA is TGTGCCAGCAGTGAAGGGACAGGGGCCTACGAGCAGTACTTC. It yields the protein CASSEGTGAYEQYF.

This rearrangement joins TRBV6-4 to TRBJ2-3, with 12 bases that match TRBD1. Germline assignment: CDR1 MRHNA and CDR2 SNTAGT. J was trimmed by 6 bases and V by 8 bases; bases with no gene match: 6. There are 14 residues in the CDR3. CDR3 bases: TGTGCCAGCCCCCGGGACAGGGGGCATGATACGCAGTATTTT. Its protein product is CASPRDRGHDTQYF.

The genes are TRBV28 and TRBJ1-1; 8 bases map to TRBD1. The CDR3 is made up of 14 amino acids. The V segment lost 2 bases and the J segment 6 bases; nucleotides outside the gene matches: 5. In germline, CDR1 is MDHEN, CDR2 SYDVKM. The CDR3: CASSLNRGVSEAFF. DNA of the CDR3: TGTGCCAGCAGTTTAAACAGGGGGGTCTCTGAAGCTTTCTTT.

The chain's CDR3 is CASTKDDLLNTEAFF. The CDR3 bases are TGTGCCAGTACCAAGGACGACCTACTTAACACTGAAGCTTTCTTT. This chain links TRBV19 with TRBJ1-1; D gene ambiguous. The CDR3 length is 15 residues. V dropped 7 bases and J dropped 2 bases, with 17 bases sitting between them. Germline V gene lookup returns CDR1 LNHDA and CDR2 SQIVND (reference sequence).

The J gene is TRBJ2-3, the V gene TRBV7-3; 14 positions match TRBD2. CDR1 is SGHTA and CDR2 is FQGTGA in the germline V gene. CDR3 length: 18 amino acids. Losses at the gene ends were 3 bases for V and 0 bases for J; bases not matched to a gene: 5. In DNA, the CDR3 is TGTGCCAGCAGCTTCGGGACTAGCGGGAGTGCTAGCACAGATACGCAGTATTTT. This gives the protein CASSFGTSGSASTDTQYF.

J is TRBJ1-2 and V is TRBV7-2; no clear D. The germline V gene has CDR1 SGHTA and CDR2 FQGNSA. The V end lost 1 base, the J end lost 2 bases, and 5 bases lay between the germline ends. The length of the CDR3 is 13 residues. The CDR3 loop reads CASSLGNNYGYTF. The CDR3 nucleotides read TGTGCCAGCAGCTTAGGGAACAACTATGGCTACACCTTC.

V and J are TRBV5-1 and TRBJ1-5; 8 bases agree with TRBD1. The trim removed 4 bases at V and 4 bases at J, leaving 4 bases unmatched. This CDR3 has 14 residues. The germline V gene encodes CDR1 SGHRS and CDR2 YFSETQ. DNA for the CDR3: TGCGCCAGCAGCGAGGGACAGGAGAATCAGCCCCAGCATTTT. Translating it yields CASSEGQENQPQHF.

The chain couples TRBV14 to TRBJ1-3; D not resolved. The CDR3 consists of 16 residues. Germline V lookup: CDR1 SGHDN, CDR2 FVKESK. The germline V and J ends were trimmed by 3 bases and 6 bases, with 18 bases remaining between them. For the CDR3, the DNA is TGTGCCAGCAGCCAGGTCTCCGGGCCCCGGGTAAACACCATATATTTT. Translation gives CASSQVSGPRVNTIYF.

This sequence joins TRBV28 and TRBJ1-3; weak D call: TRBD1 (5 bases). Germline values: CDR1 MDHEN, CDR2 SYDVKM. The CDR3 contains 14 residues. Deletions cut 2 bases from V and 1 base from J, with 6 bases between. The CDR3 bases are TGTGCCAGCAGTTTAAGGGGTTCTGGAAACACCATATATTTT. It is translated as CASSLRGSGNTIYF.

The rearrangement uses TRBV5-5 and TRBJ1-2; no reliable D call. This CDR3 has 14 amino acids. V was shortened by 0 bases and J by 2 bases, with 8 bases between the two germline ends. Germline V gene lookup returns CDR1 SGHKS and CDR2 YYEKEE (reference sequence). CDR3 amino acids: CASSLGAGNYGYTF. Written as DNA, the CDR3 is TGTGCCAGCAGCTTGGGGGCGGGGAACTATGGCTACACCTTC.

The genes are TRBV5-4 and TRBJ2-2; 8 nucleotides agree with TRBD1. The ends lost 5 bases at V and 5 bases at J; junction bases unmatched: 8. The CDR3 loop spans 15 amino acids. The germline V gene has CDR1 SGHNT and CDR2 YYREEE (reference sequence). The CDR3 region is CASRPQGAGTGELFF. The CDR3 nucleotides read TGTGCCAGCAGGCCTCAGGGGGCTGGGACCGGGGAGCTGTTTTTT.

The V call is TRBV2, the J call TRBJ2-3, with 9 bases identical to TRBD2. CDR3 length: 17 amino acids. The V and J ends lost 7 bases and 2 bases, in that order; junction bases with no gene match: 13. Germline V gives CDR1 SNHLY, CDR2 FYNNEI. CDR3 DNA sequence: TGTGCCAGCACGGGCCCAGCGGGGGGCGCTACCACAGATACGCAGTATTTT. This sequence encodes CASTGPAGGATTDTQYF.

The V and J genes are TRBV7-2 and TRBJ2-7; the D gene is possibly TRBD2 (6 bases). Germline V gene lookup returns CDR1 SGHTA and CDR2 FQGNSA. V lost 7 bases and J 0 bases, leaving 19 bases between the germline ends. The CDR3 loop spans 16 amino acids. This chain's CDR3 is CASKFGGTDPSYEQYF. The CDR3 DNA sequence: TGTGCCAGCAAATTTGGGGGGACGGATCCCTCCTACGAGCAGTACTTC.

The V gene is TRBV7-9, the J gene TRBJ2-3; 8 positions match TRBD2. The CDR3 consists of 16 residues. The junction had 9 bases not matched to a gene; V was cut back by 2 bases and J by 5 bases. Germline CDR1 and CDR2: SEHNR and FQNEAQ (reference sequence). This CDR3 reads CASSLRTSRDVDTQYF. CDR3 in DNA: TGTGCCAGCAGCTTAAGGACTAGCCGGGATGTAGATACGCAGTATTTT. The whole variable domain, filled in from reference TRBV7-9 and TRBJ2-3, reads DTGVSQNPRHKITKRGQNVTFRCDPISEHNRLYWYRQTLGQGPEFLTYFQNEAQLEKSRLLSDRFSAERPKGSFSTLEIQRTEQGDSAMYLCASSLRTSRDVDTQYFGPGTRLTVL.

J is TRBJ2-3 and V is TRBV16; weak D call: TRBD2 (7 bases). V was trimmed by 0 bases and J by 8 bases, leaving 15 bases between them. Germline loops: CDR1 KGHSY, CDR2 FQNENV. This CDR3 region has 15 residues. The CDR3 protein is CASSQSSGGVGTQYF. DNA of the CDR3: TGTGCCAGCAGCCAATCGTCGGGGGGCGTAGGTACGCAGTATTTT. The full variable domain, with the rest looked up from reference TRBV16 and TRBJ2-3, is GEEVAQTPKHLVRGEGQKAKLYCAPIKGHSYVFWYQQVLKNEFKFLISFQNENVFDETGMPKERFSAKCLPNSPCSLEIQATKLEDSAVYFCASSQSSGGVGTQYFGPGTRLTVL.

This clone appeared once. The V call is TRBV10-3, the J call TRBJ1-2; 9 bases fit TRBD1. The CDR3 loop spans 14 amino acids. Unmatched junction bases numbered 5, after V lost 7 bases and J lost 2 bases. Germline V gives CDR1 ENHRY, CDR2 SYGVKD. This CDR3 reads CAINAGTGNYGYTF. As DNA, the CDR3 is TGTGCCATCAACGCCGGGACAGGGAACTATGGCTACACCTTC.